This T cell receptor (beta chain) appears in the sequencing data of a study of memory CD4+ T cells and cytomegalovirus serostatus. Overall study context: Donors were healthy Belgian adults, under 10 CMV seropositive and roughly 25 seronegative.

Single viable CD3+CD4+CD8-CD45RO+ cells were sorted as the memory CD4+ T cells. The method was immunoSEQ multiplex PCR; TCRdb's version includes in-frame clones alone and lacks a portion of them. This sample yields 40,000 to 55,000 clones, of which roughly 78% are seen a single time; around 0.61% belongs to the top ten. The germline gives CDR1 MNHEY, CDR2 SMNVEV (reference sequence). The CDR3 extends over 13 amino acids. V lost 5 bases and J 6 bases, leaving 10 bases between the germline ends. The sample consisted of memory CD4+ T cells from blood. This receptor was identified in an adult in good health and CMV-seronegative. The chain combines TRBV27 with TRBJ2-2; weak D call: TRBD1 (5 bases). The DNA for the CDR3 is TGTGCCAGCAGTAGGGGTCGTCCCGGGGAGCTGTTTTTT. Translating gives CASSRGRPGELFF.